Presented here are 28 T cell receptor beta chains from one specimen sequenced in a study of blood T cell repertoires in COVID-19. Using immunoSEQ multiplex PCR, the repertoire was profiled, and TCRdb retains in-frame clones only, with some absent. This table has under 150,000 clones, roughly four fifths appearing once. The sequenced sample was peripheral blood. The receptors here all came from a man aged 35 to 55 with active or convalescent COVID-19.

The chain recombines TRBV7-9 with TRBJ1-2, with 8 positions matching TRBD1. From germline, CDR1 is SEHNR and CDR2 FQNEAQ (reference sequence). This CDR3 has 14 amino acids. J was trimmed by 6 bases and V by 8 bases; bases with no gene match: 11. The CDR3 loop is CASSPDRDSHGYTF. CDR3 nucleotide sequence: TGTGCCAGCTCCCCGGACAGGGATAGTCATGGCTACACCTTC.

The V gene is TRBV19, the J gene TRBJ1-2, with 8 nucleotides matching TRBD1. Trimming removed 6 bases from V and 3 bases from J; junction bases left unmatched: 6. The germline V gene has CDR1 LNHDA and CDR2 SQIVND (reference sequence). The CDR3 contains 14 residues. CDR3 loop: CASRPGTGDYGYTF. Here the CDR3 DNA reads TGTGCCAGTAGACCCGGGACAGGCGACTATGGCTACACCTTC.

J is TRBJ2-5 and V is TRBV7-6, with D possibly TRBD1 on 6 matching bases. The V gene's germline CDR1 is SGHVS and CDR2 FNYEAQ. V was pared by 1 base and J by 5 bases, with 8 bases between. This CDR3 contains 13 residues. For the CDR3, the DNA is TGTGCCAGCAGCTTAGGGACAGTCGAGACCCAGTACTTC. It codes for CASSLGTVETQYF.

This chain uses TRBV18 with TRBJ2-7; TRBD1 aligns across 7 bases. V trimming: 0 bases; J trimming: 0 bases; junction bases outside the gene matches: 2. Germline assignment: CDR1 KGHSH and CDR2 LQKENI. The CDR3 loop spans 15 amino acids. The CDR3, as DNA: TGTGCCAGCTCACCACCTCGGGACAGCTCCTACGAGCAGTACTTC. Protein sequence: CASSPPRDSSYEQYF.

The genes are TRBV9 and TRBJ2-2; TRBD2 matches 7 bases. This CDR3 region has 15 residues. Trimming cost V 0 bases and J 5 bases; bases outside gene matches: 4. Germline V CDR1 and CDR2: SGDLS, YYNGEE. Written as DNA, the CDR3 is TGTGCCAGCAGCGTAGGGTTAGCGGGTACCGGGGAGCTGTTTTTT. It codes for CASSVGLAGTGELFF.

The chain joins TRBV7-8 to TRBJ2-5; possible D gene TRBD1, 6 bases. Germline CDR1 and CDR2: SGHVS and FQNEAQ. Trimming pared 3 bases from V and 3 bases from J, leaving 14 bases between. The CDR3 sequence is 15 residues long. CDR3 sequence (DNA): TGTGCCAGCAGCTTCGACGCCGGACAGAAAGAGACCCAGTACTTC. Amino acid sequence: CASSFDAGQKETQYF.

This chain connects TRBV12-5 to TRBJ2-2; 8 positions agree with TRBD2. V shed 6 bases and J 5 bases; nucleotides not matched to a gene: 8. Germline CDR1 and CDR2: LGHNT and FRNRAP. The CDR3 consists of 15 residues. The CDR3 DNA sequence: TGTGCTAGTGGCCCGGCGGGGGGCGGGACCGGGGAGCTGTTTTTT. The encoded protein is CASGPAGGGTGELFF.

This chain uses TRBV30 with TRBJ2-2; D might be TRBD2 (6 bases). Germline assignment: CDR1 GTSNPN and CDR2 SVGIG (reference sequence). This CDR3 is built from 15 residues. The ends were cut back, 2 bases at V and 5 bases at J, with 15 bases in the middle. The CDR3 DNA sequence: TGTGCCTGGAGTAGGAGGGGAGTAGGGACCGGGGAGCTGTTTTTT. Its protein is CAWSRRGVGTGELFF.

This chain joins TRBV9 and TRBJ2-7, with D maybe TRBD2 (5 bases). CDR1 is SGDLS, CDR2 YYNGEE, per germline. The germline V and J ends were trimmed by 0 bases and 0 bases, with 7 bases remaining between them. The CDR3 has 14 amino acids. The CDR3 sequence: CASSVGSGSYEQYF. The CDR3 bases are TGTGCCAGCAGCGTAGGGAGCGGCTCCTACGAGCAGTACTTC. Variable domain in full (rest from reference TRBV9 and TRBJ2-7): DSGVTQTPKHLITATGQRVTLRCSPRSGDLSVYWYQQSLDQGLQFLIQYYNGEERAKGNILERFSAQQFPDLHSELNLSSLELGDSALYFCASSVGSGSYEQYFGPGTRLTVT.

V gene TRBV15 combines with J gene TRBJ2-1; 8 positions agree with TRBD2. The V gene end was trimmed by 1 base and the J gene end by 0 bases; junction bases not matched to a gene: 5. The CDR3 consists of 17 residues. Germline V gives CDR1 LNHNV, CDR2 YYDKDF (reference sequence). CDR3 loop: CATSRVIAGSSYNEQFF. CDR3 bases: TGTGCCACCAGCAGAGTTATAGCGGGGAGCTCCTACAATGAGCAGTTCTTC.

CDR3: CASSLGQGANYEQYF. CDR3 DNA: TGTGCCAGCAGCTTGGGACAGGGGGCAAACTACGAGCAGTACTTC. The chain uses TRBV7-2 and TRBJ2-7; the match to TRBD1 covers 12 bases. In germline, CDR1 is SGHTA, CDR2 FQGNSA. The CDR3 sequence is 15 residues long. V lost 3 bases, J lost 3 bases, and 3 bases stayed unmatched.

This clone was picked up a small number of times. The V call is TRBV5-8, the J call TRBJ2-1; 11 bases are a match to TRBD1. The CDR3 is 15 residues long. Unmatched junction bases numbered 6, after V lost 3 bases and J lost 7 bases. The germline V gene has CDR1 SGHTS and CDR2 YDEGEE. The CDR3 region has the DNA TGTGCCAGCAGCTCCGGACAGGGGGCAACGAATGAGCAGTTCTTC. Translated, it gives CASSSGQGATNEQFF.

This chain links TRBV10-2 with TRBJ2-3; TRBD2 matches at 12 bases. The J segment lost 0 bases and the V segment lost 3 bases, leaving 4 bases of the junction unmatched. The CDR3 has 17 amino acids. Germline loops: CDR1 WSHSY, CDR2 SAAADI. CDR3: CASSDQTSGGSTDTQYF. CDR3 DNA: TGCGCCAGCAGTGACCAGACTAGCGGGGGAAGCACAGATACGCAGTATTTT.

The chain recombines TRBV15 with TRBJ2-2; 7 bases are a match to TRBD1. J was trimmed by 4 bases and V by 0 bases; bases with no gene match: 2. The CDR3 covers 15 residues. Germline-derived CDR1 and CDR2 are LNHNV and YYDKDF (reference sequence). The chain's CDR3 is CATSRETGITGELFF. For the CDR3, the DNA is TGTGCCACCAGCAGAGAGACAGGGATCACCGGGGAGCTGTTTTTT.

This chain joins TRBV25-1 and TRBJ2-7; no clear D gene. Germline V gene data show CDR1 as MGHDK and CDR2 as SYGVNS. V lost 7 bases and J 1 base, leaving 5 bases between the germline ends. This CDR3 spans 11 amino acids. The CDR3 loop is CASTKSYEQYF. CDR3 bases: TGTGCCAGCACCAAATCCTACGAGCAGTACTTC.

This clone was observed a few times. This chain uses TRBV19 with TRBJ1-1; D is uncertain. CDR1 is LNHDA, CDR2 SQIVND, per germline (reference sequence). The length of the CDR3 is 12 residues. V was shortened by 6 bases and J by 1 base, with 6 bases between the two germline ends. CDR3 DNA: TGTGCCAGTAGACTAAAGAACACTGAAGCTTTCTTT. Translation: CASRLKNTEAFF.

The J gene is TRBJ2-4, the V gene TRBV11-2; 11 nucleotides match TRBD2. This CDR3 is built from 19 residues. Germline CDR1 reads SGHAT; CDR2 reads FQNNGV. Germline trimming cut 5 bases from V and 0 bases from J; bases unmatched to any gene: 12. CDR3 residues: CASSLYSGGAYGAKNIQYF. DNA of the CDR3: TGTGCCAGCAGCCTCTATAGCGGGGGGGCTTATGGAGCCAAAAACATTCAGTACTTC.

CDR3 protein: CASSIGRGSGQETQYF. CDR3 sequence (DNA): TGTGCCAGCAGCATCGGAAGAGGAAGCGGGCAAGAGACCCAGTACTTC. V usage is TRBV9 and J usage is TRBJ2-5, with D tentatively TRBD2 (6 bases). This CDR3 has 16 residues. The V end lost 4 bases, the J end lost 2 bases, and 18 bases lay between the germline ends. CDR1 and CDR2 from the germline V gene are SGDLS and YYNGEE.

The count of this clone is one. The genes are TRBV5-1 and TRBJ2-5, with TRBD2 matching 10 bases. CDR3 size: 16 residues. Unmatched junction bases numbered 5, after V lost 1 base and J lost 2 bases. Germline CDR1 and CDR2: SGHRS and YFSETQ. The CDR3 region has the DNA TGCGCCAGCAGCTTGTACCTAGCGGGGGAACAAGAGACCCAGTACTTC. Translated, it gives CASSLYLAGEQETQYF.

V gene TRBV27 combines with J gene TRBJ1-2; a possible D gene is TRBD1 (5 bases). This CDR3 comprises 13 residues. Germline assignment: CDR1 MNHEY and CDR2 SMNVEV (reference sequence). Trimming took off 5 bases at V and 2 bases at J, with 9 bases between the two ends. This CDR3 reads CASSLQENYGYTF. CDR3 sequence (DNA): TGTGCCAGCAGTCTACAGGAGAACTATGGCTACACCTTC.

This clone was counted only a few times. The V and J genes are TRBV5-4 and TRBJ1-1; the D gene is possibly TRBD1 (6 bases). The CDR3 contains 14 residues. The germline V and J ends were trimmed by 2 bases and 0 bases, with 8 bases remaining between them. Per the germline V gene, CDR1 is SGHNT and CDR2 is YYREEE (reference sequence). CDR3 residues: CASSFGQMNTEAFF. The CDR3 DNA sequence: TGTGCCAGCAGCTTTGGACAGATGAACACTGAAGCTTTCTTT.

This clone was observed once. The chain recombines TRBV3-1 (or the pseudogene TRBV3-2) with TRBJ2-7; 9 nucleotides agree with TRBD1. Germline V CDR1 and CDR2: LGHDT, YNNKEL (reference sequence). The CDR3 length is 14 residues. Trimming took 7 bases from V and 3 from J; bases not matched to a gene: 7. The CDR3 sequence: CASTKGDRDYEQYF. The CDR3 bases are TGTGCCAGCACTAAGGGGGACAGGGACTACGAGCAGTACTTC.

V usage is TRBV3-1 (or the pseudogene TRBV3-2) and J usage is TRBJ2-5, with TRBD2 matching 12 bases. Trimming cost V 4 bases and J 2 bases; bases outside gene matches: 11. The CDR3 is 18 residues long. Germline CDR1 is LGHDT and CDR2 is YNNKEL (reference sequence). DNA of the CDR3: TGTGCCAGCAGCCGATCTAGCGGGGGGGCCTGGGGGCAAGAGACCCAGTACTTC. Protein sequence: CASSRSSGGAWGQETQYF.

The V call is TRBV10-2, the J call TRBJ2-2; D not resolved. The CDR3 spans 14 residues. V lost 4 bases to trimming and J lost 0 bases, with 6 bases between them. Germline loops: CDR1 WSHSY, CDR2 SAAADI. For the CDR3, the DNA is TGCGCCAGCAGTGTGACAACGAACACCGGGGAGCTGTTTTTT. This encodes CASSVTTNTGELFF.

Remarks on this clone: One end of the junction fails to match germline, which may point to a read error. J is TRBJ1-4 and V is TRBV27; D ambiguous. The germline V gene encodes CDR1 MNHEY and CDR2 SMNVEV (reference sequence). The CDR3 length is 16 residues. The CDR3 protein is CASSFGPDSYHEKLFF. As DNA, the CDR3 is TGTGCCAGCAGTTTCGGCCCGGACTCCTATCATGAGAAACTGTTTTTT.

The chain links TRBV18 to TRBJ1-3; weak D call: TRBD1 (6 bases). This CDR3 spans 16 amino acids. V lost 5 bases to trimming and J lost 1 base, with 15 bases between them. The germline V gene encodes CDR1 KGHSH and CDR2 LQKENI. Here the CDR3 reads CASSSSGQRSGNTIYF. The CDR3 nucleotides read TGTGCCAGCTCATCGAGCGGACAGAGATCTGGAAACACCATATATTTT.

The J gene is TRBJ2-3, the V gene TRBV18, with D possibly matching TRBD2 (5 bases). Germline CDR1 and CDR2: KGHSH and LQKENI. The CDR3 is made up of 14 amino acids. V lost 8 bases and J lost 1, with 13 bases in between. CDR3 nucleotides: TGTGCCAGCCGGACTGGGATTGGCACAGATACGCAGTATTTT. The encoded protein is CASRTGIGTDTQYF.

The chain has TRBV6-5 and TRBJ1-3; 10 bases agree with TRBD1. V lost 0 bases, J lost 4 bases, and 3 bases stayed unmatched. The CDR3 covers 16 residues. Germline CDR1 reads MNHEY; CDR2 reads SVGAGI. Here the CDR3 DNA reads TGTGCCAGCAGTTACTCGACAGGGGGCGGCGGAAACACCATATATTTT. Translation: CASSYSTGGGGNTIYF.